Following are 13 T cell receptor beta chains from one sample sequenced in a study of blood T cell repertoires in COVID-19. Using immunoSEQ multiplex PCR, the repertoire was profiled, and TCRdb retains in-frame clones only, with some absent. The data contain 200,000 to 250,000 clones, 80% to 90% of them seen just once; the ten biggest clones take up about 4%. The specimen sequenced was PBMCs or T cells enriched from blood (not recorded which). Receptors were obtained from a woman aged 25 to 45 who had been exposed to COVID-19.

For the CDR3, the DNA is TGTGCCAGCTGGAGCGGAACCACAGATACGCAGTATTTT. Protein product: CASWSGTTDTQYF. The chain links TRBV2 to TRBJ2-3; D possibly corresponds to TRBD2 (5 bases). V was clipped by 8 bases and J by 2 bases, with 11 bases between them. The CDR3 is 13 amino acids. Germline loops: CDR1 SNHLY, CDR2 FYNNEI.

This chain joins TRBV10-3 and TRBJ2-7; D is ambiguous. The CDR3 spans 12 residues. CDR1 and CDR2 from the germline V gene are ENHRY and SYGVKD. With 0 bases removed from V and 6 bases from J, the gap between germline ends came to 6 bases. The chain's CDR3 is CAISESAREQYF. The CDR3 DNA follows: TGTGCCATCAGTGAGTCAGCTCGCGAGCAGTACTTC.

CDR3 loop: CASSAGTVDTEAFF. The DNA of the CDR3 is TGTGCCAGCAGTGCCGGGACAGTGGACACTGAAGCTTTCTTT. The chain combines TRBV28 with TRBJ1-1, with 7 bases lining up with TRBD1. CDR1 and CDR2 (germline): MDHEN, SYDVKM. The CDR3 covers 14 residues. V dropped 5 bases and J dropped 3; count of bases not matched to a gene: 6.

The V call is TRBV9, the J call TRBJ2-3; D remains unclear. V dropped 2 bases and J dropped 3 bases, with 13 bases sitting between them. The CDR3 is 15 residues long. Germline CDR1 is SGDLS and CDR2 is YYNGEE. This CDR3 is CASSVATHDTDTQYF. The DNA for the CDR3 is TGTGCCAGCAGCGTGGCAACACACGATACAGATACGCAGTATTTT.

The chain has TRBV18 and TRBJ2-5; 8 bases map to TRBD2. CDR3 size: 15 residues. V shed 2 bases and J 1 base; nucleotides not matched to a gene: 3. Germline lookup yields CDR1 KGHSH and CDR2 LQKENI. The CDR3: CASSPRTSGQETQYF. In nucleotides, the CDR3 is TGTGCCAGCTCACCAAGAACTAGCGGCCAAGAGACCCAGTACTTC.

The CDR3 sequence: CASSEARMPQHF. DNA of the CDR3: TGTGCCAGCAGTGAAGCGAGGATGCCCCAGCATTTT. V and J are TRBV6-1 and TRBJ1-5; D ambiguous. V gave up 0 bases and J gave up 9 bases, with 6 bases separating them. CDR1 is MNHNS and CDR2 is SASEGT in the germline V gene. The CDR3 loop spans 12 amino acids.

The chain combines TRBV7-9 with TRBJ1-1, with 9 bases that match TRBD1. Trimming cost V 3 bases and J 5 bases; bases outside gene matches: 16. Germline CDR1 and CDR2: SEHNR and FQNEAQ (reference sequence). This CDR3 has 18 residues. The CDR3 loop reads CASSLSPPGQGMYTEAFF. The CDR3 DNA reads TGTGCCAGCAGCTTGTCTCCCCCGGGACAGGGTATGTATACTGAAGCTTTCTTT. Variable domain in full (rest from reference TRBV7-9 and TRBJ1-1): DTGVSQNPRHKITKRGQNVTFRCDPISEHNRLYWYRQTLGQGPEFLTYFQNEAQLEKSRLLSDRFSAERPKGSFSTLEIQRTEQGDSAMYLCASSLSPPGQGMYTEAFFGQGTRLTVV.

This clone has at least ten counts. The chain recombines TRBV6-4 with TRBJ2-6; a weak D match, TRBD2 (5 bases). V lost 2 bases and J lost 0, with 5 bases in between. Germline-derived CDR1 and CDR2 are MRHNA and SNTAGT. The CDR3 runs to 15 residues. The CDR3 spells CASSDTSSGANVLTF. The CDR3, as DNA: TGTGCCAGCAGTGACACTAGCTCTGGGGCCAACGTCCTGACTTTC.

This clone was seen just once. The gene calls are TRBV18 and TRBJ1-2, with D hard to call. The germline gives CDR1 KGHSH, CDR2 LQKENI. The length of the CDR3 is 14 residues. V lost 3 bases and J 4 bases, leaving 12 bases between the germline ends. CDR3 in DNA: TGTGCCAGCTCACCTCGGGAGCTCTTCTATGGCTACACCTTC. Its translation: CASSPRELFYGYTF.

This clone was counted a few times. The CDR3 DNA reads as TGTGCCTGGAGTGAACAGAGTGGGGAAAAACTGTTTTTT. It specifies CAWSEQSGEKLFF. The chain uses TRBV30 and TRBJ1-4; D remains ambiguous. Germline V gene sequence: CDR1 GTSNPN, CDR2 SVGIG (reference sequence). The CDR3 extends over 13 amino acids. The V gene lost 1 base and the J gene lost 8 bases, with 11 bases spanning the gap.

V and J are TRBV4-1 and TRBJ1-5, with 9 bases fitting TRBD1. Trimming at V came to 1 base and at J to 9 bases, leaving 7 bases not matched to a gene. Germline CDR1 reads MGHRA; CDR2 reads YSYEKL. The CDR3 has 15 amino acids. The CDR3 sequence: CASSQVGQGSPPQHF. The CDR3 nucleotides read TGCGCCAGCAGCCAAGTAGGACAGGGGAGTCCGCCCCAGCATTTT.

This chain links TRBV3-1 (or the pseudogene TRBV3-2) with TRBJ2-2; TRBD2 is a possible D gene (5 bases). Trimming left V 3 bases short and J 2 bases short, with 10 bases between. Per germline, CDR1 LGHDT and CDR2 YNNKEL (reference sequence). CDR3 length equals 15 residues. CDR3 nucleotides: TGTGCCAGCAGCCATTCTAGCAGTAACACCGGGGAGCTGTTTTTT. Translated, it gives CASSHSSSNTGELFF.

In DNA, the CDR3 is TGTGCCAGCAGCTTAGTCGAGACTAGCTCCTACAATGAGCAGTTCTTC. Its protein is CASSLVETSSYNEQFF. The V gene is TRBV7-6, the J gene TRBJ2-1; tentatively, D is TRBD2 (6 bases). Trimming removed 1 base at V and 0 bases at J, with 10 bases between. CDR1 SGHVS and CDR2 FNYEAQ come from the germline V gene. This CDR3 spans 16 amino acids.